Below are 28 T cell receptor beta chains sequenced from a single sample in a study of shared clonotypes between healthy human individuals. TCRdb's copy holds only in-frame clones and misses some; the assay was immunoSEQ multiplex PCR. The table lists around 700,000 clones, less than 80% of them singletons. The sample was memory CD4+ T cells sorted from blood. Noted subset: CD45RA-negative fraction. The receptors were sampled from a woman aged 25 to 39 in good health.

J is TRBJ1-1 and V is TRBV6-5; no clear D. The germline gives CDR1 MNHEY, CDR2 SVGAGI. The V end was cut by 1 base, the J end by 5 bases, with 11 bases between. This CDR3 is built from 14 residues. The CDR3 is CASSYWVGETEAFF. The CDR3 coding sequence is TGTGCCAGCAGTTACTGGGTGGGAGAGACTGAAGCTTTCTTT.

The genes are TRBV27 and TRBJ2-5; D is ambiguous. The V end was cut by 6 bases, the J end by 5 bases, with 13 bases between. CDR3 size: 13 residues. Germline lookup yields CDR1 MNHEY and CDR2 SMNVEV (reference sequence). This CDR3 is CASSRWRAETQYF. The DNA for the CDR3 is TGTGCCAGCAGCCGGTGGCGTGCGGAGACCCAGTACTTC.

The V call is TRBV7-2, the J call TRBJ1-5, with TRBD1 identical over 7 bases. Germline V lookup: CDR1 SGHTA, CDR2 FQGNSA. The CDR3 spans 12 residues. Trimming cost V 8 bases and J 5 bases; bases outside gene matches: 3. The CDR3 sequence is CASGRGYQPQHF. The DNA of the CDR3 is TGTGCCAGCGGCAGGGGGTATCAGCCCCAGCATTTT.

The V call is TRBV29-1, the J call TRBJ1-5, with 7 bases that match TRBD1. V was pared by 8 bases and J by 5 bases, with 9 bases of the junction left unmatched. CDR1 and CDR2 (germline): SQVTM, ANQGSEA. There are 13 residues in the CDR3. In DNA form, the CDR3 reads TGCAGCTCCTCGACAGGGTCAGATCAGCCCCAGCATTTT. It encodes CSSSTGSDQPQHF.

The chain joins TRBV25-1 to TRBJ2-7, with TRBD1 matching 9 bases. The CDR3 is 16 amino acids. The junction had 11 bases not matched to a gene; V was cut back by 3 bases and J by 5 bases. The germline V gene has CDR1 MGHDK and CDR2 SYGVNS. In nucleotides, the CDR3 is TGTGCCAGCAGTGAGATCCAGGGACAGGGTGCCCACGAGCAGTACTTC. Protein product: CASSEIQGQGAHEQYF.

The chain couples TRBV29-1 to TRBJ2-1; 7 bases fit TRBD2. The CDR3 is 14 amino acids. V dropped 7 bases and J dropped 7; count of bases not matched to a gene: 13. Germline-derived CDR1 and CDR2 are SQVTM and ANQGSEA. The CDR3 is CSGAGAFRPNEQFF. The CDR3 DNA sequence: TGCAGCGGGGCGGGAGCTTTCCGCCCTAATGAGCAGTTCTTC.

V is TRBV6-5 and J is TRBJ2-7; 8 nucleotides match TRBD2. Looked up from germline, CDR1 is MNHEY and CDR2 is SVGAGI. This CDR3 has 15 residues. V gave up 6 bases and J gave up 2 bases; unmatched junction bases: 9. CDR3 loop: CASSATSGAAYEQYF. In DNA form, the CDR3 reads TGTGCCAGCAGCGCTACTAGCGGCGCAGCCTACGAGCAGTACTTC.

In nucleotides, the CDR3 is TGCGCCAGCAGCCAAGGCCTTCGGGCCACCTCCTACAATGAGCAGTTCTTC. It encodes CASSQGLRATSYNEQFF. This rearrangement joins TRBV4-1 to TRBJ2-1; D gene uncertain. The CDR3 spans 17 residues. CDR1 and CDR2 (germline): MGHRA, YSYEKL. V lost 1 base to trimming and J lost 0 bases, with 13 bases between them.

V usage is TRBV5-6 and J usage is TRBJ2-1; D unclear. The CDR3 covers 14 residues. With 4 bases removed from V and 1 base from J, the gap between germline ends came to 9 bases. Germline V lookup: CDR1 SGHDT, CDR2 YYEEEE. The DNA of the CDR3 is TGTGCCAGCAGCCCAGAAAATTCCTACAATGAGCAGTTCTTC. This translates into CASSPENSYNEQFF.

The chain employs TRBV29-1 and TRBJ1-4; TRBD1 matches 9 bases. The CDR3 length is 13 residues. Germline trimming cut 7 bases from V and 5 bases from J; bases unmatched to any gene: 5. The germline V gene encodes CDR1 SQVTM and CDR2 ANQGSEA. The CDR3 here is CSALGQGNEKLFF. The CDR3 DNA sequence: TGCAGCGCCCTGGGACAGGGAAATGAAAAACTGTTTTTT. Full variable domain (missing parts from reference TRBV29-1 and TRBJ1-4): SAVISQKPSRDICQRGTSLTIQCQVDSQVTMMFWYRQQPGQSLTLIATANQGSEATYESGFVIDKFPISRPNLTFSTLTVSNMSPEDSSIYLCSALGQGNEKLFFGSGTQLSVL.

The chain recombines TRBV19 with TRBJ1-1, with a tentative D call TRBD1 (6 bases). Trimming left V 7 bases short and J 5 bases short, with 14 bases between. This CDR3 has 13 amino acids. The V gene's germline CDR1 is LNHDA and CDR2 SQIVND (reference sequence). CDR3 nucleotide sequence: TGTGCCAGTAAAAACGCAGGGGTAACTGAAGCTTTCTTT. Protein sequence: CASKNAGVTEAFF.

J is TRBJ2-7 and V is TRBV6-1, with 9 bases lining up with TRBD1. In germline, CDR1 is MNHNS, CDR2 SASEGT. CDR3 length: 15 residues. V trimming: 7 bases; J trimming: 4 bases; junction bases outside the gene matches: 11. CDR3 in amino acids: CASNGDGQGRYEQYF. The CDR3 nucleotides read TGTGCCAGCAATGGGGATGGACAGGGGAGGTACGAGCAGTACTTC.

The rearrangement joins TRBV18 to TRBJ2-3; 10 positions agree with TRBD1. V gave up 3 bases and J gave up 1 base; unmatched junction bases: 1. The CDR3 totals 15 residues. CDR1 and CDR2 from the germline V gene are KGHSH and LQKENI. CDR3 protein: CASSPGTGGTDTQYF. CDR3 coding DNA: TGTGCCAGCTCACCCGGGACAGGGGGCACAGATACGCAGTATTTT.

V usage is TRBV2 and J usage is TRBJ2-4; a possible D gene is TRBD2 (6 bases). CDR3 length: 16 residues. V was cut by 3 bases and J by 2 bases, with 14 bases left in between. In germline, CDR1 is SNHLY, CDR2 FYNNEI. DNA for the CDR3: TGTGCCAGCAGTGACCCTATGGCGGGGACCAAAAACATTCAGTACTTC. Translated: CASSDPMAGTKNIQYF.

The chain is built from TRBV11-3 and TRBJ2-1; 7 nucleotides line up with TRBD1. Germline loops: CDR1 SGHNT, CDR2 YENEEA. The trim removed 3 bases at V and 0 bases at J, leaving 2 bases unmatched. There are 15 residues in the CDR3. The CDR3, as DNA: TGTGCCAGCAGCTTGGACAGGACCTCCTACAATGAGCAGTTCTTC. This codes for CASSLDRTSYNEQFF.

V and J are TRBV2 and TRBJ1-1; D is possibly TRBD1 (5 bases). The germline CDR1 and CDR2 sequences are SNHLY and FYNNEI. Deletions cut 7 bases from V and 2 bases from J, with 14 bases between. This CDR3 has 14 residues. The CDR3 nucleotides are TGTGCCAGCATTCTTGAGGGGCTTAACACTGAAGCTTTCTTT. This gives the protein CASILEGLNTEAFF. The complete variable domain, with remaining parts taken from reference TRBV2 and TRBJ1-1, reads EPEVTQTPSHQVTQMGQEVILRCVPISNHLYFYWYRQILGQKVEFLVSFYNNEISEKSEIFDDQFSVERPDGSNFTLKIRSTKLEDSAMYFCASILEGLNTEAFFGQGTRLTVV.

The rearrangement links TRBV7-2 to TRBJ2-7, with 14 bases lining up with TRBD2. Germline values: CDR1 SGHTA, CDR2 FQGNSA. The ends lost 5 bases at V and 0 bases at J; junction bases unmatched: 6. The CDR3 loop spans 17 amino acids. CDR3 DNA sequence: TGTGCCAGCAGCATAGGGACTAGCGGGGGAGGCTCCTACGAGCAGTACTTC. Protein: CASSIGTSGGGSYEQYF.

In the case of this clone: The sample carries other DNA sequences with the same CDR3. This sequence joins TRBV5-8 and TRBJ1-2, with D uncertain. V was cut by 4 bases and J by 5 bases, with 15 bases left in between. The CDR3 length is 14 residues. From germline, CDR1 is SGHTS and CDR2 YDEGEE. Here the CDR3 reads CASSREGRWYGYTF. The CDR3 DNA is TGTGCCAGCAGCCGGGAAGGAAGGTGGTATGGCTACACCTTC.

The genes are TRBV19 and TRBJ1-5, with D unresolved. This CDR3 has 14 residues. CDR1 LNHDA and CDR2 SQIVND come from the germline V gene (reference sequence). The germline V and J ends were trimmed by 7 bases and 0 bases, with 10 bases remaining between them. The CDR3 here is CASMPRYSNQPQHF. CDR3 sequence (DNA): TGTGCCAGTATGCCACGTTATAGCAATCAGCCCCAGCATTTT.

This chain joins TRBV30 and TRBJ1-1, with a possible D match to TRBD1 (5 bases). The V end was cut by 0 bases, the J end by 1 base, with 12 bases between. Germline-derived CDR1 and CDR2 are GTSNPN and SVGIG (reference sequence). This CDR3 is 15 amino acids long. CDR3 sequence reads: CAWSVRGRPNTEAFF. The CDR3 DNA reads as TGTGCCTGGAGTGTACGGGGCAGGCCGAACACTGAAGCTTTCTTT.

V usage is TRBV6-1 and J usage is TRBJ1-1; 8 bases map to TRBD1. Losses at the gene ends were 7 bases for V and 6 bases for J; bases not matched to a gene: 13. The CDR3 totals 15 residues. Germline V CDR1 and CDR2: MNHNS, SASEGT. The CDR3 region has the DNA TGTGCCAGCACCGGGTTCCAGGGGGCGGGCGCTGAAGCTTTCTTT. It encodes CASTGFQGAGAEAFF.

As DNA, the CDR3 is TGTGCCAGCAGTTCTAGCGGGAGGTTCTACGAGCAGTTCTTC. Its translation: CASSSSGRFYEQFF. The chain uses TRBV28 and TRBJ2-1; 11 nucleotides align to TRBD2. The CDR3 runs 14 residues. Germline CDR1 is MDHEN and CDR2 is SYDVKM. V dropped 4 bases and J dropped 10; count of bases not matched to a gene: 6.

This clone has only a few counts. The chain employs TRBV2 and TRBJ2-2; the match to TRBD2 covers 8 bases. This CDR3 contains 15 residues. The trim removed 8 bases at V and 6 bases at J, leaving 11 bases unmatched. Germline CDR1 is SNHLY and CDR2 is FYNNEI. The CDR3, as DNA: TGTGCCAGCGAATCCCTAGCGGGTGGTTCCGGGGAGCTGTTTTTT. Protein product: CASESLAGGSGELFF.

V is TRBV28 and J is TRBJ2-1, with 10 bases lining up with TRBD2. Germline CDR1 MDHEN, CDR2 SYDVKM. The CDR3 has 15 residues. Trimming at V came to 4 bases and at J to 7 bases, leaving 7 bases not matched to a gene. CDR3 residues: CASSYGPSGRNEQFF. DNA for the CDR3: TGTGCCAGCAGTTACGGCCCTAGCGGGAGAAATGAGCAGTTCTTC.

The chain recombines TRBV19 with TRBJ2-5; 8 bases match TRBD2. In germline, CDR1 is LNHDA, CDR2 SQIVND (reference sequence). This CDR3 is built from 16 residues. V lost 4 bases, J lost 2 bases, and 9 bases stayed unmatched. CDR3 DNA: TGTGCCAGTAGTACGGGGGGACTAGTAAGTCAAGAGACCCAGTACTTC. Protein: CASSTGGLVSQETQYF.

V usage is TRBV29-1 and J usage is TRBJ2-1; unclear D gene. Germline loops: CDR1 SQVTM, CDR2 ANQGSEA. The V end was cut by 4 bases, the J end by 0 bases, with 10 bases between. This CDR3 region has 14 residues. The CDR3 loop reads CSVGGQSSYNEQFF. The CDR3 bases are TGCAGCGTTGGCGGCCAGAGCTCCTACAATGAGCAGTTCTTC.

The CDR3 DNA follows: TGTGCCAGCAGTCACAACAGGGGCCCCTATGGCTACACCTTC. Amino acids: CASSHNRGPYGYTF. This chain uses TRBV27 with TRBJ1-2; 7 nucleotides line up with TRBD1. CDR3 length: 14 amino acids. Germline V CDR1 and CDR2: MNHEY, SMNVEV (reference sequence). The ends lost 5 bases at V and 4 bases at J; junction bases unmatched: 7.

This chain uses TRBV11-1 with TRBJ2-6, with D possibly TRBD1 on 6 matching bases. V lost 5 bases and J 0 bases, leaving 20 bases between the germline ends. The CDR3 totals 19 residues. CDR1 is SGHAT, CDR2 FQDESV, per germline (reference sequence). DNA for the CDR3: TGTGCCAGCAGCGCCCAGCCGGGACAAGCCCTCTCTGGGGCCAACGTCCTGACTTTC. It yields the protein CASSAQPGQALSGANVLTF.